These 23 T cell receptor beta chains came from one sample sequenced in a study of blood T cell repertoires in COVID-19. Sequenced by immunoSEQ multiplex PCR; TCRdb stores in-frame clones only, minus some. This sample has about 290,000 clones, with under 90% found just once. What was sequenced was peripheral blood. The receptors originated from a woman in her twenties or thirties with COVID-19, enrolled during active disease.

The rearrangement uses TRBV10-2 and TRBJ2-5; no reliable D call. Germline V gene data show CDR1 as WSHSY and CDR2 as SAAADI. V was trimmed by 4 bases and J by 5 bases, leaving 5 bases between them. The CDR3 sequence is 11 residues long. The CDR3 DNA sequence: TGCGCCAGCAGTGGTGCGGAGACCCAGTACTTC. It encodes CASSGAETQYF.

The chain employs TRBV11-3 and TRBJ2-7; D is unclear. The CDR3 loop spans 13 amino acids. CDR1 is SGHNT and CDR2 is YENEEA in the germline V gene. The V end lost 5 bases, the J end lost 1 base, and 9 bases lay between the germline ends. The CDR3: CASSLRQSYEQYF. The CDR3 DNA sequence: TGTGCCAGCAGCCTCCGACAATCCTACGAGCAGTACTTC.

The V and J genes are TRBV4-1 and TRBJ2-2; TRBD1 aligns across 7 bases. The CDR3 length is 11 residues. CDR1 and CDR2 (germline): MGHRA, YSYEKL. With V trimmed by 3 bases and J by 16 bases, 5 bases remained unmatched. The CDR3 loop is CASSHGQVTFF. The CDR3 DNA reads TGCGCCAGCAGCCACGGACAGGTCACGTTTTTT.

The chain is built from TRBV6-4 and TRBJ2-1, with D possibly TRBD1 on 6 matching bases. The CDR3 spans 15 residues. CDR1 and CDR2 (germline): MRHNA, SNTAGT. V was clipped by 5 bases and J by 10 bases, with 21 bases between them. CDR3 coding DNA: TGTGCCAGCAGTACGTACGGGACAAATTTACAGGAGCAGTTCTTC. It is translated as CASSTYGTNLQEQFF.

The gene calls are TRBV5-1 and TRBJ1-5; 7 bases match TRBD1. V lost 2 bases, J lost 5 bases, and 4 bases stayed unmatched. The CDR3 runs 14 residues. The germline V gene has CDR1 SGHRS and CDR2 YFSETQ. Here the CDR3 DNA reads TGCGCCAGCAGCTTCACAGGGGACGATCAGCCCCAGCATTTT. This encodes CASSFTGDDQPQHF.

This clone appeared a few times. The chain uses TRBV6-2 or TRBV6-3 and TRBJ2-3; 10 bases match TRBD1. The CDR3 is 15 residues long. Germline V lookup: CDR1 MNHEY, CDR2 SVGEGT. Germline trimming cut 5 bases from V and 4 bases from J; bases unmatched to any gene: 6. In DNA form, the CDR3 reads TGTGCCAGCAGTCGATCGACAGGGGGCGCAGATACGCAGTATTTT. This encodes CASSRSTGGADTQYF.

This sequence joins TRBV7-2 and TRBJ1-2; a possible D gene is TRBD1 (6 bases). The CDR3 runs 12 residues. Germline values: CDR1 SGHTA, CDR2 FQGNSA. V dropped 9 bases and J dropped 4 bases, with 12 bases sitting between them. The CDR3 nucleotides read TGTGCCAGTCGTACAGGGACCTATGGCTACACCTTC. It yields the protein CASRTGTYGYTF.

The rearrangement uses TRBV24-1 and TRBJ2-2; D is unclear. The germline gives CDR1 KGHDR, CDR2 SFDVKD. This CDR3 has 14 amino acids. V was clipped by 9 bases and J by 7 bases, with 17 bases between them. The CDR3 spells CATGRTAPDGELFF. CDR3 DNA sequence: TGTGCCACCGGCCGAACAGCCCCCGACGGGGAGCTGTTTTTT.

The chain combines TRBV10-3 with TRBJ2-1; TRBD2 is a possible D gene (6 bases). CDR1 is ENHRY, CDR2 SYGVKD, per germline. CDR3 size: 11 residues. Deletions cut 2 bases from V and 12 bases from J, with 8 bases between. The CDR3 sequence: CAISEGTWQFF. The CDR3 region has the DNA TGTGCCATCAGTGAGGGGACTTGGCAGTTCTTC.

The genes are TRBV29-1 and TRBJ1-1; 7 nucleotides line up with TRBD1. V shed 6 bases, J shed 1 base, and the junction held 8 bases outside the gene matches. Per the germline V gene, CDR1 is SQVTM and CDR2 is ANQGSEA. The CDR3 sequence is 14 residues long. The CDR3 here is CSVPGQAQNTEAFF. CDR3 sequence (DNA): TGCAGCGTCCCCGGACAGGCCCAGAACACTGAAGCTTTCTTT.

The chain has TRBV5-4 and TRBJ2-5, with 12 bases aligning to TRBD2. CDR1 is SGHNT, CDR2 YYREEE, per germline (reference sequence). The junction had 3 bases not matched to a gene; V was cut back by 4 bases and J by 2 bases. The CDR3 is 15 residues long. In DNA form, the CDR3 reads TGTGCCAGCAGCCGACTAGCGGGGGATCAAGAGACCCAGTACTTC. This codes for CASSRLAGDQETQYF.

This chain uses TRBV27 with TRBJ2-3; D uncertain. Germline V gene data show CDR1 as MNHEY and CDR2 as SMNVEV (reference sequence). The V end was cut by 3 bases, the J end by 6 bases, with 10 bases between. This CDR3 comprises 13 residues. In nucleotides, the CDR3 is TGTGCCAGCAGTTTTGAGGTTTCGGATACGCAGTATTTT. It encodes CASSFEVSDTQYF.

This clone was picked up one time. The CDR3 bases are TGTGCCATCAGCCCCACCGGGACAGGGGTAGAAAAACTGTTTTTT. Translation gives CAISPTGTGVEKLFF. J is TRBJ1-4 and V is TRBV10-3, with TRBD1 matching over 10 bases. CDR1 ENHRY and CDR2 SYGVKD come from the germline V gene. With 6 bases clipped from V and 8 bases from J, the junction kept 9 bases outside the gene matches. The CDR3 totals 15 residues.

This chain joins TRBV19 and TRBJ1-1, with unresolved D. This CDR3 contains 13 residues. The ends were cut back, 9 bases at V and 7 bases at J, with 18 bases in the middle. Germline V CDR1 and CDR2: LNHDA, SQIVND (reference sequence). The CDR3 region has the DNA TGTGCCAGCGGGTGGTGGAGGGTTGATGAAGCTTTCTTT. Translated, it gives CASGWWRVDEAFF.

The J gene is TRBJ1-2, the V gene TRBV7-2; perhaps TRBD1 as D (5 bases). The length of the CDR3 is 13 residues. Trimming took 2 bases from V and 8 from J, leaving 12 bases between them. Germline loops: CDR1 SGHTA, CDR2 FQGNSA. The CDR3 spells CASSLNFRVGYTF. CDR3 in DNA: TGTGCCAGCAGCTTAAATTTCAGGGTCGGCTACACCTTC.

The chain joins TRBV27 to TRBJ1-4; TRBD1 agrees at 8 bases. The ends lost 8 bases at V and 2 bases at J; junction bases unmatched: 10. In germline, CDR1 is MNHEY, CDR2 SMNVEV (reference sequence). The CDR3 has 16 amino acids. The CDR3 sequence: CASPPGGGTTNEKLFF. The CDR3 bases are TGTGCCAGCCCACCAGGGGGCGGGACGACTAATGAAAAACTGTTTTTT.

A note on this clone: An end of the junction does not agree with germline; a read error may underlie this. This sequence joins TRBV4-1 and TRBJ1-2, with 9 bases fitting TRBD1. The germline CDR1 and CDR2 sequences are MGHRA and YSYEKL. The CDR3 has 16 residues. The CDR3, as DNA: TGCGCCAGCAGCCAAGGTCCGGGGGACAGGGCTAAGGGCTGCACCTTC. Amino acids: CASSQGPGDRAKGCTF.

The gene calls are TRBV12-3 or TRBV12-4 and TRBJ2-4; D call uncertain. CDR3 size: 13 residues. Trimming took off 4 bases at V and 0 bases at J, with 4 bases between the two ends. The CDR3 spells CASSSLAKNIQYF. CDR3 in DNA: TGTGCCAGCAGTTCGTTAGCCAAAAACATTCAGTACTTC.

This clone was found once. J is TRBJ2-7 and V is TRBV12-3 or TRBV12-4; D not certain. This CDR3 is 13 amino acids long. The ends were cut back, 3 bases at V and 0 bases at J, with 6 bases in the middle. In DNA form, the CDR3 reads TGTGCCAGCAGTTTTCGAGGCTCCTACGAGCAGTACTTC. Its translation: CASSFRGSYEQYF.

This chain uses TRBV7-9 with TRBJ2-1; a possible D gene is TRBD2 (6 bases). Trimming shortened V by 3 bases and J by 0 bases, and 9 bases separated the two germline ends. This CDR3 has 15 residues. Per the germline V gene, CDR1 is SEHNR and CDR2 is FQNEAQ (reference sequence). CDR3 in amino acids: CASSFGGSSYNEQFF. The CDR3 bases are TGTGCCAGCAGCTTTGGGGGGAGCTCCTACAATGAGCAGTTCTTC.

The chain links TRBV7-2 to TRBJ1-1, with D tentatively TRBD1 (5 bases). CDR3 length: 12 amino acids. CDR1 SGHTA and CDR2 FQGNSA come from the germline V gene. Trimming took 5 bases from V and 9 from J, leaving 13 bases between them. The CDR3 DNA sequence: TGTGCCAGCAGCCTCCGGGACTTTCAAGCTTTCTTT. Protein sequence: CASSLRDFQAFF.

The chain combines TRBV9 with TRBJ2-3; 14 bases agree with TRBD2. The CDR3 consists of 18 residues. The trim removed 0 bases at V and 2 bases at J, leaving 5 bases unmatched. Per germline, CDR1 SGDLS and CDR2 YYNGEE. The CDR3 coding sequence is TGTGCCAGCAGCGTAGAGGGACTAGCGGGGGAGTCCACAGATACGCAGTATTTT. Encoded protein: CASSVEGLAGESTDTQYF.

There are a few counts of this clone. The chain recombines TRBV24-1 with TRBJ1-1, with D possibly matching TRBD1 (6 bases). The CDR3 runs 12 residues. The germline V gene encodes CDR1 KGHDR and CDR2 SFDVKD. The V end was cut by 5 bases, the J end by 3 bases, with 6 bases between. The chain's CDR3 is CATSAGDTEAFF. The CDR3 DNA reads TGTGCCACCAGTGCAGGGGACACTGAAGCTTTCTTT.